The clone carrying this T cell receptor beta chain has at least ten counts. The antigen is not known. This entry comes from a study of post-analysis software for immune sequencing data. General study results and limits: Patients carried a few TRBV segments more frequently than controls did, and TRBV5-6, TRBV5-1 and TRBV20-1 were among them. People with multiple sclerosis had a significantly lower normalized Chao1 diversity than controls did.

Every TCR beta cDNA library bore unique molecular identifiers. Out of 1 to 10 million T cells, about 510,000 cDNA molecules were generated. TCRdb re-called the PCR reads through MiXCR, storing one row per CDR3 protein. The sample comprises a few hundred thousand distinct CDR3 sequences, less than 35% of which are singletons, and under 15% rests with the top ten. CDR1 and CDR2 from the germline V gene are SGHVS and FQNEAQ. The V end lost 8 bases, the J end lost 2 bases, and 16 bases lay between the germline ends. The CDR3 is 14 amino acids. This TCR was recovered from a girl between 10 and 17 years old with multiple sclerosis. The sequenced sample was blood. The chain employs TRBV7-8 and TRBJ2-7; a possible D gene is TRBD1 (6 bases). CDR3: CASGQTVTPYEQYF. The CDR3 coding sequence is TGTGCCAGCGGACAGACAGTAACCCCCTACGAGCAGTACTTC.